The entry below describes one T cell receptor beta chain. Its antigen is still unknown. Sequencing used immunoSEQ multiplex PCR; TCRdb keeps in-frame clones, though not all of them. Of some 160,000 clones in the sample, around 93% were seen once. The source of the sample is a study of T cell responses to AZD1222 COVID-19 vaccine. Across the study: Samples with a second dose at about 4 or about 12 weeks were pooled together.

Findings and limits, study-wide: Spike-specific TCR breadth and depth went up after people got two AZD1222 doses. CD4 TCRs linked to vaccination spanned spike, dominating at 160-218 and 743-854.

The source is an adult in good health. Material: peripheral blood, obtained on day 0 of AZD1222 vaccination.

The CDR3 is CASSQDRQHNQPQHF. Here the CDR3 DNA reads TGCGCCAGCAGCCAAGATCGGCAGCACAATCAGCCCCAGCATTTT. This chain links TRBV4-1 with TRBJ1-5; D is uncertain. Per germline, CDR1 MGHRA and CDR2 YSYEKL. The V gene lost 0 bases and the J gene lost 3 bases, with 9 bases spanning the gap. CDR3 length equals 15 residues.